What follows are 26 T cell receptor beta chains derived from one specimen sequenced in a study of blood T cell repertoires in COVID-19. Generated by immunoSEQ multiplex PCR, the TCRdb table keeps only in-frame clones and is missing some. The profile covers approximately 400,000 clones, with about 87% appearing a single time and roughly an eighth taken by the ten largest. The sample was peripheral blood. These receptors all come from a woman between 50 and 59 years old with COVID-19, enrolled during active disease.

The chain carries TRBV30 and TRBJ2-1, with 8 nucleotides matching TRBD2. CDR3 length: 14 amino acids. From germline, CDR1 is GTSNPN and CDR2 SVGIG (reference sequence). The ends lost 2 bases at V and 8 bases at J; junction bases unmatched: 8. CDR3 DNA: TGTGCCTGGAGTACCCCGGGGGGGCAGTATGAGCAGTTCTTC. Residues: CAWSTPGGQYEQFF.

The rearrangement links TRBV7-9 to TRBJ1-1, with 7 nucleotides matching TRBD1. This CDR3 is built from 16 residues. V was clipped by 6 bases and J by 1 base; unmatched bases: 11. Germline V gene data show CDR1 as SEHNR and CDR2 as FQNEAQ (reference sequence). For the CDR3, the DNA is TGTGCCAGCAGTTTACTGTACCGGGACAGGAACACTGAAGCTTTCTTT. Encoded protein: CASSLLYRDRNTEAFF. Based on the CDR3 plus reference TRBV7-9 and TRBJ1-1, the full variable domain is DTGVSQNPRHKITKRGQNVTFRCDPISEHNRLYWYRQTLGQGPEFLTYFQNEAQLEKSRLLSDRFSAERPKGSFSTLEIQRTEQGDSAMYLCASSLLYRDRNTEAFFGQGTRLTVV.

Turning to this clone: Additional DNA sequences in this sample encode the identical CDR3. The genes are TRBV6-5 and TRBJ1-2; D remains ambiguous. V was cut by 0 bases and J by 6 bases, with 8 bases left in between. Germline V gives CDR1 MNHEY, CDR2 SVGAGI. This CDR3 has 13 residues. CDR3 residues: CASSYSPRDGYTF. The CDR3 coding sequence is TGTGCCAGCAGTTACTCTCCCCGGGATGGCTACACCTTC.

The chain recombines TRBV12-5 with TRBJ1-5, with TRBD1 identical over 11 bases. The CDR3 spans 17 residues. CDR1 LGHNT and CDR2 FRNRAP come from the germline V gene. The V gene end was trimmed by 0 bases and the J gene end by 7 bases; junction bases not matched to a gene: 8. The CDR3 spells CASGLVGTGGAEQPQHF. CDR3 bases: TGTGCTAGTGGTTTGGTAGGGACAGGGGGTGCTGAACAGCCCCAGCATTTT.

The chain has TRBV18 and TRBJ2-2, with 8 bases aligning to TRBD1. The CDR3 runs 16 residues. Germline lookup yields CDR1 KGHSH and CDR2 LQKENI. V lost 3 bases to trimming and J lost 6 bases; unmatched junction nucleotides: 9. DNA of the CDR3: TGTGCCAGCTCACCGGACAGGGAGGACACCTCCGGGGAGCTGTTTTTT. Residues: CASSPDREDTSGELFF.

This clone was seen a single time. J is TRBJ1-2 and V is TRBV7-8; 8 bases match TRBD1. This CDR3 has 14 amino acids. Per the germline V gene, CDR1 is SGHVS and CDR2 is FQNEAQ. V was clipped by 2 bases and J by 6 bases; unmatched bases: 5. As DNA, the CDR3 is TGTGCCAGCAGCTTAAACAGGGGGTGGAATGGCTACACCTTC. Translating gives CASSLNRGWNGYTF. The whole variable domain, remainder taken from reference TRBV7-8 and TRBJ1-2, is GAGVSQSPRYKVAKRGQDVALRCDPISGHVSLFWYQQALGQGPEFLTYFQNEAQLDKSGLPSDRFFAERPEGSVSTLKIQRTQQEDSAVYLCASSLNRGWNGYTFGSGTRLTVV.

This clone came up once. CDR3 nucleotides: TGTGCCAGCAGCTTCTCCGGGGGTGAAGAGACCCAGTACTTC. Translating it yields CASSFSGGEETQYF. This chain uses TRBV7-9 with TRBJ2-5; possibly TRBD2 for D (6 bases). With 3 bases removed from V and 3 bases from J, the gap between germline ends came to 11 bases. The CDR3 consists of 14 residues. The germline V gene encodes CDR1 SEHNR and CDR2 FQNEAQ (reference sequence).

V and J are TRBV30 and TRBJ1-6, with D possibly TRBD1 on 5 matching bases. This CDR3 has 16 amino acids. Trimming took 0 bases from V and 3 from J, leaving 12 bases between them. CDR1 and CDR2 from the germline V gene are GTSNPN and SVGIG (reference sequence). The CDR3 DNA reads TGTGCCTGGAGTGTCCCGCGGGACCTCTATAATTCACCCCTCCACTTT. Translation gives CAWSVPRDLYNSPLHF.

This rearrangement joins TRBV28 to TRBJ2-7; D ambiguous. This CDR3 comprises 18 residues. Germline assignment: CDR1 MDHEN and CDR2 SYDVKM. Trimming shortened V by 0 bases and J by 2 bases, and 20 bases separated the two germline ends. DNA for the CDR3: TGTGCCAGCAGTTTATGGACGCAACAGACGGAAATACCCTACGAGCAGTACTTC. Amino acid sequence: CASSLWTQQTEIPYEQYF. Drawing the rest from reference TRBV28 and TRBJ2-7, the complete variable domain is DVKVTQSSRYLVKRTGEKVFLECVQDMDHENMFWYRQDPGLGLRLIYFSYDVKMKEKGDIPEGYSVSREKKERFSLILESASTNQTSMYLCASSLWTQQTEIPYEQYFGPGTRLTVT.

The genes are TRBV6-5 and TRBJ1-2, with D perhaps TRBD1 (6 bases). V lost 8 bases, J lost 4 bases, and 17 bases lay in between. Germline CDR1 and CDR2: MNHEY and SVGAGI. The CDR3 totals 14 residues. The CDR3 bases are TGTGCCAGCGGGGAGACAGGTAGTGCCTATGGCTACACCTTC. This gives the protein CASGETGSAYGYTF.

The genes are TRBV12-3 or TRBV12-4 and TRBJ2-7; TRBD1 aligns across 7 bases. CDR3 length: 13 residues. V was clipped by 7 bases and J by 3 bases; unmatched bases: 6. CDR3 protein: CASTEQGLYEQYF. In DNA, the CDR3 is TGTGCCAGCACCGAACAGGGGCTCTACGAGCAGTACTTC.

This clone was counted between two and nine times. The chain is built from TRBV12-3 or TRBV12-4 and TRBJ1-1; 8 positions agree with TRBD1. This CDR3 is built from 13 residues. Trimming at V came to 6 bases and at J to 3 bases, leaving 3 bases not matched to a gene. The CDR3 sequence is CASSGQGYTEAFF. CDR3 DNA sequence: TGTGCCAGCAGCGGACAGGGCTACACTGAAGCTTTCTTT.

The rearrangement joins TRBV6-5 to TRBJ1-2, with 7 bases fitting TRBD1. There are 14 residues in the CDR3. Germline CDR1 MNHEY, CDR2 SVGAGI. Losses at the gene ends were 8 bases for V and 0 bases for J; bases not matched to a gene: 6. CDR3: CASLRGTANYGYTF. The DNA of the CDR3 is TGTGCCAGCCTCAGGGGGACGGCTAACTATGGCTACACCTTC.

CDR3 protein: CASSNDWNTEAFF. The CDR3 DNA reads TGTGCCAGCAGCAACGACTGGAACACTGAAGCTTTCTTT. The V gene is TRBV7-9, the J gene TRBJ1-1; D unresolved. The V end lost 5 bases, the J end lost 1 base, and 8 bases lay between the germline ends. CDR3 size: 13 residues. Germline V CDR1 and CDR2: SEHNR, FQNEAQ (reference sequence).

A few counts support this clone. The rearrangement uses TRBV6-6 and TRBJ1-4; the D gene is possibly TRBD1 (5 bases). Trimming took 0 bases from V and 7 from J, leaving 12 bases between them. The CDR3 consists of 15 residues. Germline V gives CDR1 MNHNY, CDR2 SVGAGI (reference sequence). CDR3 region: CASSYSGQGSEKLFF. The CDR3 DNA sequence: TGTGCCAGCAGTTACTCGGGGCAGGGTAGTGAAAAACTGTTTTTT.

J is TRBJ1-2 and V is TRBV9; a weak D match, TRBD1 (5 bases). CDR3 size: 16 residues. Per germline, CDR1 SGDLS and CDR2 YYNGEE. Trimming took off 3 bases at V and 6 bases at J, with 21 bases between the two ends. CDR3 region: CASSGRNPSGAHGYTF. The CDR3, as DNA: TGTGCCAGCAGCGGTCGAAACCCGAGCGGGGCACATGGCTACACCTTC.

The gene calls are TRBV28 and TRBJ1-2; weak D call: TRBD1 (6 bases). Trimming removed 5 bases from V and 9 bases from J, with 13 bases in between. This CDR3 has 12 amino acids. From germline, CDR1 is MDHEN and CDR2 SYDVKM. The CDR3 is CASSNDRWSYTF. DNA of the CDR3: TGTGCCAGCAGTAACGACAGGTGGAGCTACACCTTC.

V gene TRBV2 combines with J gene TRBJ2-2, with 10 bases fitting TRBD1. Germline V gives CDR1 SNHLY, CDR2 FYNNEI. The CDR3 length is 14 residues. V was pared by 6 bases and J by 7 bases, with 5 bases of the junction left unmatched. CDR3 residues: CASSRDRGIGELFF. For the CDR3, the DNA is TGTGCCAGCAGCCGGGACAGGGGTATCGGGGAGCTGTTTTTT. Based on the CDR3 plus reference TRBV2 and TRBJ2-2, the full variable domain is EPEVTQTPSHQVTQMGQEVILRCVPISNHLYFYWYRQILGQKVEFLVSFYNNEISEKSEIFDDQFSVERPDGSNFTLKIRSTKLEDSAMYFCASSRDRGIGELFFGEGSRLTVL.

V gene TRBV6-5 combines with J gene TRBJ1-2, with a possible D match to TRBD1 (6 bases). The CDR3 runs 15 residues. CDR1 is MNHEY, CDR2 SVGAGI, per germline. Trimming took off 4 bases at V and 4 bases at J, with 16 bases between the two ends. The CDR3 loop reads CASSLNRAFFYGYTF. CDR3 sequence (DNA): TGTGCCAGCAGTTTAAACAGGGCCTTCTTCTATGGCTACACCTTC.

J is TRBJ2-3 and V is TRBV30; D may be TRBD2 (6 bases). Germline CDR1 and CDR2: GTSNPN and SVGIG (reference sequence). V was pared by 6 bases and J by 8 bases, with 12 bases between. This CDR3 contains 11 residues. The CDR3 region is CACGREGTQYF. DNA of the CDR3: TGTGCCTGCGGGCGGGAAGGTACGCAGTATTTT.

The V gene is TRBV5-1, the J gene TRBJ2-3, with D possibly matching TRBD1 (7 bases). Trimming pared 0 bases from V and 0 bases from J, leaving 14 bases between. Germline-derived CDR1 and CDR2 are SGHRS and YFSETQ. The CDR3 runs to 17 residues. The CDR3 protein is CASSLVPTGTSTDTQYF. The DNA of the CDR3 is TGCGCCAGCAGCTTGGTCCCGACAGGGACTAGCACAGATACGCAGTATTTT.

The gene calls are TRBV12-5 and TRBJ2-5, with a weak D call TRBD1 (6 bases). This CDR3 is 17 amino acids long. The V end was cut by 5 bases, the J end by 2 bases, with 21 bases between. The germline V gene encodes CDR1 LGHNT and CDR2 FRNRAP. Here the CDR3 reads CASGPVGAGLGQETQYF. The CDR3 DNA reads as TGTGCTAGTGGTCCCGTGGGGGCAGGGTTAGGGCAAGAGACCCAGTACTTC.

The chain recombines TRBV27 with TRBJ1-2; no firm D call. V shed 6 bases and J shed 4 bases, with 9 bases lying between them. The CDR3 has 12 residues. CDR1 is MNHEY and CDR2 is SMNVEV in the germline V gene (reference sequence). The CDR3 coding sequence is TGTGCCAGCAGCGCTAACCCCTATGGCTACACCTTC. Residues: CASSANPYGYTF.

The chain is built from TRBV2 and TRBJ2-5, with D possibly being TRBD1 (5 bases). The length of the CDR3 is 16 residues. Germline CDR1 and CDR2: SNHLY and FYNNEI. The germline V and J ends were trimmed by 7 bases and 1 base, with 19 bases remaining between them. The CDR3 DNA follows: TGTGCCAGCACCCGGGCCGGACACCTAACCCAAGAGACCCAGTACTTC. Residues: CASTRAGHLTQETQYF.

The chain is built from TRBV5-1 and TRBJ2-1; 7 bases agree with TRBD2. V lost 3 bases, J lost 4 bases, and 10 bases stayed unmatched. This CDR3 is built from 16 residues. Germline V lookup: CDR1 SGHRS, CDR2 YFSETQ. CDR3 nucleotides: TGCGCCAGCAGCTCCTGGGGGGGGACCTCATACAATGAGCAGTTCTTC. Translating gives CASSSWGGTSYNEQFF.

The genes are TRBV19 and TRBJ1-1; no firm D call. Germline values: CDR1 LNHDA, CDR2 SQIVND (reference sequence). Trimming took off 4 bases at V and 0 bases at J, with 9 bases between the two ends. The CDR3 spans 14 residues. The CDR3 region has the DNA TGTGCCAGTAGTACCCGGGGAATGAACACTGAAGCTTTCTTT. Translation: CASSTRGMNTEAFF.